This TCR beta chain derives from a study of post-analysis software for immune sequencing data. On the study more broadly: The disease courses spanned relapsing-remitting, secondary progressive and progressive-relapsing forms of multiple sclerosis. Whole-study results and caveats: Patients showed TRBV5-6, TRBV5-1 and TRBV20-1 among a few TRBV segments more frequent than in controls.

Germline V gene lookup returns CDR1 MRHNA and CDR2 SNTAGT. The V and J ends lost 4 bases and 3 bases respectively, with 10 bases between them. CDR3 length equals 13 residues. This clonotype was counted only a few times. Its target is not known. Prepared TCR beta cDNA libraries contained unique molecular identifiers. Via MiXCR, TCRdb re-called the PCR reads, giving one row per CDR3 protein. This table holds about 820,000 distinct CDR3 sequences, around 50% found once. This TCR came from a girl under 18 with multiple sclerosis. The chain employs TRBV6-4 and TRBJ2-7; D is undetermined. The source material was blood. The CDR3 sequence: CASSAELGYEQYF. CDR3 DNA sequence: TGTGCCAGCAGTGCCGAACTCGGCTACGAGCAGTACTTC.